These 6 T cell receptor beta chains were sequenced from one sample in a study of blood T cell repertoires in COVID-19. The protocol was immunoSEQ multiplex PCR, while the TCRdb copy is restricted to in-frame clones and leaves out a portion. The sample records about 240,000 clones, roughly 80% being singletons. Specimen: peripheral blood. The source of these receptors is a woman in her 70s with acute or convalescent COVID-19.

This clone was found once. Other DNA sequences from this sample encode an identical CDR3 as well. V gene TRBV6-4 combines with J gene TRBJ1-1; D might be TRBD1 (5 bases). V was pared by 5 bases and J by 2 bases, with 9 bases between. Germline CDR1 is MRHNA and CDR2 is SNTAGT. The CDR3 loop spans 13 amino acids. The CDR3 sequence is CASSRTGNTEAFF. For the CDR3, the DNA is TGTGCCAGCAGTCGTACAGGTAACACTGAAGCTTTCTTT.

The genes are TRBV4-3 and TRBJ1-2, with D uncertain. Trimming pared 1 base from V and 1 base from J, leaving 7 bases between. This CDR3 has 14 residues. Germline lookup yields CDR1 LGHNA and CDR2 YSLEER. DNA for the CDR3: TGCGCCAGCAGCCAAGCCCGGGATAACTATGGCTACACCTTC. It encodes CASSQARDNYGYTF.

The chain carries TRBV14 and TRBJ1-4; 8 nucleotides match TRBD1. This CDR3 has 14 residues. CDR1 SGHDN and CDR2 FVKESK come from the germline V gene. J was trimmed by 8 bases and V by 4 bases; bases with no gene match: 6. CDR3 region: CASSPRTGREKLFF. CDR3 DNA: TGTGCCAGCAGCCCCCGGACAGGGCGCGAAAAACTGTTTTTT.

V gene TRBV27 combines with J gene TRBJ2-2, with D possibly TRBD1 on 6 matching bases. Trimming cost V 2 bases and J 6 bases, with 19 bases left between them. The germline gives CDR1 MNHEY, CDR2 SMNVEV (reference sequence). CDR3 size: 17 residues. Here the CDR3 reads CASSLLGTPPRPGELFF. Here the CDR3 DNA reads TGTGCCAGCAGTTTACTTGGGACACCTCCCCGACCCGGGGAGCTGTTTTTT.

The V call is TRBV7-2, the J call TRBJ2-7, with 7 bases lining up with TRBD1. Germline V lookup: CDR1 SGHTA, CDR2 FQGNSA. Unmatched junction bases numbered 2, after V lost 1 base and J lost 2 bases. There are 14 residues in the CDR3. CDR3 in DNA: TGTGCCAGCAGCTTAGGGGACAGTCCCTACGAGCAGTACTTC. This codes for CASSLGDSPYEQYF.

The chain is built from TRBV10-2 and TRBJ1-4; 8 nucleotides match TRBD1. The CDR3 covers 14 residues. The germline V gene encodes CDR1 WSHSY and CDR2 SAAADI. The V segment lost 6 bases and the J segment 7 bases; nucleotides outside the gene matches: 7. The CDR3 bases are TGCGCCAGCAGCTCAGGGGGCGCCGGTGAAAAACTGTTTTTT. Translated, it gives CASSSGGAGEKLFF.